This TCR beta chain was sequenced for a study of PD-L1 blockade in urothelial cancer. Overall study: Males with bladder-origin urothelial cancer constituted about nine tenths of the roughly 29 patients. Median T cell yield per blood sample was 110,000 to 150,000 cells. Regarding the study as a whole: Blood TCR clonality below the median before treatment was a predictor of better survival.

As for time point: pretreatment peripheral blood. The number of samples from each patient was between 1 and 8, taken pretreatment and on-treatment. In regard to this clone: The antigen is not known.

The CDR3 runs 15 residues. Trimming removed 5 bases at V and 1 base at J, with 14 bases between. Germline V lookup: CDR1 SGHAT, CDR2 FQNNGV. Here immunoSEQ multiplex PCR was the method, and the copy in TCRdb shows in-frame clones only, minus some. The sample has 87,000 or so clones, roughly 84% seen once. The chain employs TRBV11-2 and TRBJ1-2; D perhaps matches TRBD1 (5 bases). The source of this sequence is a man aged 55 to 70 with urothelial cancer. The sequences come from PBMCs, collected around atezolizumab (anti-PD-L1) treatment. Here the CDR3 reads CASSPDWGGNYGYTF. CDR3 nucleotide sequence: TGTGCCAGCAGCCCAGACTGGGGCGGTAACTATGGCTACACCTTC.